The 8 T cell receptor beta chains below were found in one sample sequenced in a study of blood T cell repertoires in COVID-19 (dated by TCRdb to 2019 to 2021). Libraries were made using the immunoSEQ multiplex PCR assay. The clones in this table, taken by TCRdb from immuneACCESS, are in-frame only. Not every clone is retained; where verified, under half of the shortfall comes from an unresolved V gene, and the cause of the rest is unknown. The sample profile shows tens of thousands of clones; around nine tenths of them were found once. The top ten constitute approximately 4.9% of the sample. The sequencing input was peripheral blood. These receptors all come from an elderly woman with active or convalescent COVID-19.

This clone was seen just once. The CDR3, as DNA: TGTGCCAGCAGTTCGACAGGGGACGGCACTGAAGCTTTCTTT. It yields the protein CASSSTGDGTEAFF. This chain links TRBV6-6 with TRBJ1-1; 8 positions agree with TRBD1. Looked up from germline, CDR1 is MNHNY and CDR2 is SVGAGI (reference sequence). This CDR3 is 14 amino acids long. J was trimmed by 4 bases and V by 4 bases; bases with no gene match: 5.

V gene TRBV7-2 combines with J gene TRBJ2-3; the D gene is possibly TRBD2 (5 bases). The germline CDR1 and CDR2 sequences are SGHTA and FQGNSA. The CDR3 spans 14 residues. V gave up 5 bases and J gave up 2 bases, with 11 bases separating them. DNA of the CDR3: TGTGCCAGCAGCCATGGACTGACCACAGATACGCAGTATTTT. This encodes CASSHGLTTDTQYF.

This chain connects TRBV6-2 or TRBV6-3 to TRBJ1-5; D call uncertain. V was shortened by 5 bases and J by 0 bases, with 20 bases between the two germline ends. The CDR3 length is 18 residues. Germline lookup yields CDR1 MNHEY and CDR2 SVGEGT. This chain's CDR3 is CASSPPARVDFSNQPQHF. CDR3 coding DNA: TGTGCCAGCAGTCCGCCCGCCCGGGTTGATTTTAGCAATCAGCCCCAGCATTTT.

This sequence joins TRBV3-1 (or the pseudogene TRBV3-2) and TRBJ1-2; the D gene is possibly TRBD1 (6 bases). CDR1 and CDR2 from the germline V gene are LGHDT and YNNKEL (reference sequence). Trimming took off 5 bases at V and 7 bases at J, with 14 bases between the two ends. This CDR3 comprises 13 residues. This CDR3 reads CASSGRDIGGYTF. Here the CDR3 DNA reads TGTGCCAGCAGCGGGAGGGACATCGGTGGCTACACCTTC.

The V call is TRBV6-5, the J call TRBJ2-1; TRBD2 agrees at 7 bases. This CDR3 is 14 amino acids long. The ends lost 8 bases at V and 3 bases at J; junction bases unmatched: 7. From germline, CDR1 is MNHEY and CDR2 SVGAGI. The CDR3 DNA sequence: TGTGCCAGCGGGTACGGGGGGAGCTACAATGAGCAGTTCTTC. Its protein is CASGYGGSYNEQFF.

The V and J genes are TRBV29-1 and TRBJ2-7; weak D call: TRBD1 (6 bases). V was cut by 4 bases and J by 5 bases, with 15 bases left in between. This CDR3 contains 13 residues. The V gene's germline CDR1 is SQVTM and CDR2 ANQGSEA. The CDR3 loop is CSVGGTTGHEQYF. For the CDR3, the DNA is TGCAGCGTTGGGGGAACCACAGGGCACGAGCAGTACTTC.

V is TRBV6-2 or TRBV6-3 and J is TRBJ2-7, with 12 bases matching TRBD2. The CDR3 consists of 18 residues. CDR1 and CDR2 from the germline V gene are MNHEY and SVGEGT. After removal of 2 bases from V and 5 bases from J, the junction contained 13 bases not matched to a gene. The CDR3 here is CASSYDIWRLAGAHEQYF. The CDR3 nucleotides read TGTGCCAGCAGTTACGATATCTGGAGACTAGCGGGAGCCCACGAGCAGTACTTC.

This clone was recorded once. V is TRBV3-1 (or the pseudogene TRBV3-2) and J is TRBJ1-2; D uncertain. Germline CDR1 is LGHDT and CDR2 is YNNKEL (reference sequence). Trimming removed 2 bases from V and 0 bases from J, with 7 bases in between. This CDR3 spans 14 amino acids. The CDR3 spells CASSQNIANYGYTF. For the CDR3, the DNA is TGTGCCAGCAGCCAAAACATTGCTAACTATGGCTACACCTTC.